These T cell receptor beta chains were read from a single sample in a study of blood T cell repertoires in COVID-19. TCRdb's copy holds only in-frame clones and misses some; the assay was immunoSEQ multiplex PCR. This repertoire shows under 85,000 clones, 85% to 90% found once; its top ten account for roughly 2.9%. The sequenced sample was peripheral blood. All receptors derive from a man aged 80 or over with acute or convalescent COVID-19. The CDR3 runs from the conserved cysteine through the conserved F or W. The order of the fields is J gene, D gene, V gene, clone size, CDR3 DNA, CDR3 protein. The D gene is left open where the match is weak. Expanded clones are given a class, and other clones once, few, many or no size at all.

>TRBJ1-6|-|TRBV30|few
TGTGCCTGGAGCGGGGGTAATTCACCCCTCCACTTT
CAWSGGNSPLHF
>TRBJ2-6|-|TRBV6-5|-
TGTGCCAGCAGTTACGCGGCCTCTGGGGCCAACGTCCTGACTTTC
CASSYAASGANVLTF
>TRBJ2-5|-|TRBV9|-
TGTGCCAGCAGCGCAAGAGGGAGCCAAGAGACCCAGTACTTC
CASSARGSQETQYF
>TRBJ2-7|-|TRBV24-1|-
TGTGCCACCAGTGATACCAGGCCACCCTACGAGCAGTACTTC
CATSDTRPPYEQYF
>TRBJ2-3|TRBD1|TRBV5-1|-
TGCGCCACCACTGGGACAGGGGGCACAGATACGCAGTATTTT
CATTGTGGTDTQYF
>TRBJ1-2|TRBD1|TRBV11-2|-
TGTGCCAGCAGCCCGGACAGGGGGCGGGGAGATGGCTACACCTTC
CASSPDRGRGDGYTF
>TRBJ1-1|-|TRBV29-1|-
TGCAGCGTGATAGACAGGTGGGACACTGAAGCTTTCTTT
CSVIDRWDTEAFF
>TRBJ1-4|TRBD1|TRBV7-2|-
TGTGCCAGCAGCTCAACCGGGACAGGGAGAGAAAAACTGTTTTTT
CASSSTGTGREKLFF
>TRBJ1-4|TRBD1|TRBV12-5|-
TGTGCTAGTGGTTTGACGCGGACAGGGGGATACGAAAAACTGTTTTTT
CASGLTRTGGYEKLFF
>TRBJ1-3|TRBD1|TRBV19|-
TGTGCCAGCAGCGGACAGGCCATGACGGGAAACACCATATATTTT
CASSGQAMTGNTIYF
>TRBJ2-7|-|TRBV2|-
TGTGCCAGCAGTGTCTACCGGGACTTGGGCTACGAGCAGTACTTC
CASSVYRDLGYEQYF
>TRBJ2-7|TRBD2|TRBV5-6|-
TGTGCCAGCAGCTCGGGACTAGCGGGTGACTACGAGCAGTACTTC
CASSSGLAGDYEQYF
>TRBJ1-1|-|TRBV29-1|-
TGCAGCGTTGGTGGGAGCACTGAAGCTTTCTTT
CSVGGSTEAFF
>TRBJ1-1|-|TRBV10-2|-
TGCGCCAGCAGTGAGTTGGGGGGGAACACTGAAGCTTTCTTT
CASSELGGNTEAFF
>TRBJ1-6|-|TRBV11-2|-
TGTGCCAGCAGCTTAGGTCAGGGTGGCTCACCCCTCCACTTT
CASSLGQGGSPLHF
>TRBJ2-1|-|TRBV19|-
TGTGCCAGTAGGGAGGGACGCAGCTCCTACAATGAGCAGTTCTTC
CASREGRSSYNEQFF
>TRBJ2-3|TRBD1|TRBV19|-
TGTGCCAGTAGGAAACTTGGACAGGGAGTATGGACAGATACGCAGTATTTT
CASRKLGQGVWTDTQYF
>TRBJ2-1|TRBD2|TRBV4-2|few
TGTGCCAGCAGCCAAGAAACTAGCGGGAGGGATGAGCAGTTCTTC
CASSQETSGRDEQFF
>TRBJ1-2|-|TRBV5-1|once
TGCGCCAGCAGCATGAACAGGTTCGGCTACACCTTC
CASSMNRFGYTF
>TRBJ1-6|TRBD1|TRBV6-5|-
TGTGCCAGCAGAGACCGGGACAGGGGGAATTCACCCCTCCACTTT
CASRDRDRGNSPLHF
>TRBJ2-3|TRBD2|TRBV27|-
TGTGCCAGTCTCCCCCTGACTAGCGGGCTTCACGGTACGCAGTATTTT
CASLPLTSGLHGTQYF
>TRBJ1-1|-|TRBV19|-
TGTGCCAGTAGTATGGGGGCGCGGTTGAACACTGAAGCTTTCTTT
CASSMGARLNTEAFF
>TRBJ1-5|-|TRBV30|once
TGTGCCTGGAGCCCGCGTAGCAATCAGCCCCAGCATTTT
CAWSPRSNQPQHF
>TRBJ1-1|-|TRBV19|-
TGTGCCAGTAGTGTCACGACAGGAGAGAGGGCTTTCTTT
CASSVTTGERAFF
>TRBJ2-1|TRBD1|TRBV10-2|-
TGCGCCAGCCAGACAGGGCGTTCCTACAATGAGCAGTTCTTC
CASQTGRSYNEQFF
>TRBJ1-1|-|TRBV6-2/TRBV6-3|-
TGTGCCAGCAGCCCTATAGGACTTACTCGGGGCACTGAAGCTTTCTTT
CASSPIGLTRGTEAFF